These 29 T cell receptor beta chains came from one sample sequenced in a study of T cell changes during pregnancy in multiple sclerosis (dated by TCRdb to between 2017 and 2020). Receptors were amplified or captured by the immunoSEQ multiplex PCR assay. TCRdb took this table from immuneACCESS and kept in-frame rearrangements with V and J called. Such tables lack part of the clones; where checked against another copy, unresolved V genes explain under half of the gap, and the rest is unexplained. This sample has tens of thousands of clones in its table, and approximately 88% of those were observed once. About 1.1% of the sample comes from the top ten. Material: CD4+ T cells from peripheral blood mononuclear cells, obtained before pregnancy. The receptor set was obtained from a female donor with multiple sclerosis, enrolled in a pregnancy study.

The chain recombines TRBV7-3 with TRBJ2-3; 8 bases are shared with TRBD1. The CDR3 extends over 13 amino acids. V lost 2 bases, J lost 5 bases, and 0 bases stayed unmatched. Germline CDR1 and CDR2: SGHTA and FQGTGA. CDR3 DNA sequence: TGTGCCAGCAGCTTAGACAGGGGAGATACGCAGTATTTT. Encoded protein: CASSLDRGDTQYF. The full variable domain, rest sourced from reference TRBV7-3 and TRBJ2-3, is GAGVSQTPSNKVTEKGKYVELRCDPISGHTALYWYRQSLGQGPEFLIYFQGTGAADDSGLPNDRFFAVRPEGSVSTLKIQRTERGDSAVYLCASSLDRGDTQYFGPGTRLTVL.

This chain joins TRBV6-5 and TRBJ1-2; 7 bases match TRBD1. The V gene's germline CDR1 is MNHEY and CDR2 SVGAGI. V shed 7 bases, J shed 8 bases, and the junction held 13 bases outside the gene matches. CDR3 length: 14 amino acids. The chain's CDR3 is CASTDRVFSNGYTF. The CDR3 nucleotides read TGTGCCAGCACCGACAGGGTCTTTAGCAACGGCTACACCTTC.

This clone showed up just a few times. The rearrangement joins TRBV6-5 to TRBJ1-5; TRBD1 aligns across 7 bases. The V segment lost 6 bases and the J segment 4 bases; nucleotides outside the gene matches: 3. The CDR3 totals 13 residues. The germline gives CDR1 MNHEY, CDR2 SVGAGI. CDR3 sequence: CASSGQANQPQHF. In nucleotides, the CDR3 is TGTGCCAGCAGCGGACAGGCTAATCAGCCCCAGCATTTT.

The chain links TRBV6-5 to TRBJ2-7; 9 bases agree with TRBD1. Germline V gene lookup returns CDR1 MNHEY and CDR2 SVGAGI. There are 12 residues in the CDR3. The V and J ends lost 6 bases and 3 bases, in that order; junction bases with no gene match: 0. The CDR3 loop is CASRTGGYEQYF. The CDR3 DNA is TGTGCCAGCAGGACAGGGGGCTACGAGCAGTACTTC.

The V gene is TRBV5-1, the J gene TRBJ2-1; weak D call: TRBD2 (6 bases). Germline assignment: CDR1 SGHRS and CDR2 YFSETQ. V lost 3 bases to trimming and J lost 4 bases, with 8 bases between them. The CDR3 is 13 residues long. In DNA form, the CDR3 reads TGCGCCAGCAGCTGGGACTTGTACAATGAGCAGTTCTTC. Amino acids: CASSWDLYNEQFF.

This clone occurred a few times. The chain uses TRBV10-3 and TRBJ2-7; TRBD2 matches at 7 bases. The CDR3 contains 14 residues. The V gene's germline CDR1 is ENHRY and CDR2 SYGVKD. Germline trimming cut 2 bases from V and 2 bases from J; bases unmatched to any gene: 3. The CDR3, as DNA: TGTGCCATCAGTGAGGGGGGGGGTGCCTACGAGCAGTACTTC. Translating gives CAISEGGGAYEQYF.

The chain's CDR3 is CASKLAASNTGELFF. CDR3 coding DNA: TGTGCCAGCAAGTTGGCGGCCTCGAACACCGGGGAGCTGTTTTTT. J is TRBJ2-2 and V is TRBV7-6; D not certain. The CDR3 spans 15 residues. CDR1 and CDR2 (germline): SGHVS, FNYEAQ. The V end lost 7 bases, the J end lost 0 bases, and 12 bases lay between the germline ends.

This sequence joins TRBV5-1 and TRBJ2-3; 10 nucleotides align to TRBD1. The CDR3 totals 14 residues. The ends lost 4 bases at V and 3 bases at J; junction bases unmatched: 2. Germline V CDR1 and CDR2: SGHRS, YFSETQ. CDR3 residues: CASSPGQGTDTQYF. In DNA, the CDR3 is TGCGCCAGCAGCCCGGGACAGGGGACAGATACGCAGTATTTT.

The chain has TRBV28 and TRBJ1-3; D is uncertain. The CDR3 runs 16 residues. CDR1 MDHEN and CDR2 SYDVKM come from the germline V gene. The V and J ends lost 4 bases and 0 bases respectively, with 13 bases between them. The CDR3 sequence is CASSSPPGVSGNTIYF. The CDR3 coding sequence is TGTGCCAGCAGTTCCCCCCCAGGTGTCTCTGGAAACACCATATATTTT. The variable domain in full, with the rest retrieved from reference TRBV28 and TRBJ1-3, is DVKVTQSSRYLVKRTGEKVFLECVQDMDHENMFWYRQDPGLGLRLIYFSYDVKMKEKGDIPEGYSVSREKKERFSLILESASTNQTSMYLCASSSPPGVSGNTIYFGEGSWLTVV.

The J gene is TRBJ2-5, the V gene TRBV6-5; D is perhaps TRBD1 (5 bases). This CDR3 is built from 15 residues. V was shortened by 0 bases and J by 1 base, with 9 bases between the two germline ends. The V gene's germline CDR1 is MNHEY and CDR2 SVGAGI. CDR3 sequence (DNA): TGTGCCAGCAGTTACTCAGGGGTATTCCAAGAGACCCAGTACTTC. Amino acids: CASSYSGVFQETQYF.

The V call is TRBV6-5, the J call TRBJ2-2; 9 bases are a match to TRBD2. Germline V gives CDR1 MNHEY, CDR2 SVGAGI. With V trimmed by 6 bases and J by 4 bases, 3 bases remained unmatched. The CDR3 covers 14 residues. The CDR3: CASRTSGFTGELFF. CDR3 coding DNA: TGTGCCAGCAGGACTAGCGGCTTCACCGGGGAGCTGTTTTTT.

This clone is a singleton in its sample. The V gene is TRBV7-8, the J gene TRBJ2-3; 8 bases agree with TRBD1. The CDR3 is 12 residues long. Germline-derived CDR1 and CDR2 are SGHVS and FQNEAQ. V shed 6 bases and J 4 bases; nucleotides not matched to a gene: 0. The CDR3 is CASRTGADTQYF. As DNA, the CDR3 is TGTGCCAGCAGGACAGGGGCAGATACGCAGTATTTT.

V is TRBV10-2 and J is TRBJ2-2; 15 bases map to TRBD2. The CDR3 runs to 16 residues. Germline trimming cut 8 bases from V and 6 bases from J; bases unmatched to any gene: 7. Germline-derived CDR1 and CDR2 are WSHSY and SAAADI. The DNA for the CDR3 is TGCGCCAGCGCGGGACTAGCGGGGGGCCGGGCCGGGGAGCTGTTTTTT. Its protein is CASAGLAGGRAGELFF.

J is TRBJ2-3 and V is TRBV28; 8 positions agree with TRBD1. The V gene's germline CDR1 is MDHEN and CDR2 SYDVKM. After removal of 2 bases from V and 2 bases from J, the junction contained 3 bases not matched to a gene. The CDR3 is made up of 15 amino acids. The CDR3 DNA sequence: TGTGCCAGCAGTTTAGGGACAGGTATCACAGATACGCAGTATTTT. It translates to CASSLGTGITDTQYF. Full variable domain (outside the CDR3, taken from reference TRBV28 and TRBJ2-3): DVKVTQSSRYLVKRTGEKVFLECVQDMDHENMFWYRQDPGLGLRLIYFSYDVKMKEKGDIPEGYSVSREKKERFSLILESASTNQTSMYLCASSLGTGITDTQYFGPGTRLTVL.

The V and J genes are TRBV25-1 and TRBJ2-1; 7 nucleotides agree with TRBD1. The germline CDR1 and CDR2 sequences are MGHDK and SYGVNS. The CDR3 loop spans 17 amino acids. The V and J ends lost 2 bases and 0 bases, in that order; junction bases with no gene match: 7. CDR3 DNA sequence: TGTGCCAGCAGTGAAAGGCCGGGACAGAGCTCCTACAATGAGCAGTTCTTC. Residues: CASSERPGQSSYNEQFF.

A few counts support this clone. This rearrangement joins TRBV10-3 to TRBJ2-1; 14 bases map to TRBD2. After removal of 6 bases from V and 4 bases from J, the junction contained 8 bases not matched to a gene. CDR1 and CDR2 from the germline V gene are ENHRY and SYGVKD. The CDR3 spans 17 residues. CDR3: CAISSGLAGGGYNEQFF. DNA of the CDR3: TGTGCCATCAGCTCCGGACTAGCGGGAGGTGGATACAATGAGCAGTTCTTC.

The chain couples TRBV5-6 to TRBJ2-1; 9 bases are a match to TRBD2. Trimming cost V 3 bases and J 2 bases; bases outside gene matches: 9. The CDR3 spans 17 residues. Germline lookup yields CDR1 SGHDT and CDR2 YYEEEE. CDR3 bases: TGTGCCAGCAGCTCCCTCGGGGAGCGGGAGGCCTACAATGAGCAGTTCTTC. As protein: CASSSLGEREAYNEQFF.

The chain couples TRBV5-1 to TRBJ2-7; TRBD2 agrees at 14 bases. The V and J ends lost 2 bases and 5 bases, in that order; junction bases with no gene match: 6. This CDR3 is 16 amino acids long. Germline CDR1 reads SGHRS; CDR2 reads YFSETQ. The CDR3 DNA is TGCGCCAGCAGCTTAGGGACTAGCGGGAGTATCCACGAGCAGTACTTC. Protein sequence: CASSLGTSGSIHEQYF.

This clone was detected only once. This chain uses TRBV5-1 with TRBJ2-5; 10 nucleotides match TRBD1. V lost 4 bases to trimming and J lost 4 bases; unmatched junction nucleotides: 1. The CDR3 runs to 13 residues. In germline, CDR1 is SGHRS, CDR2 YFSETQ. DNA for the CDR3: TGCGCCAGCAGCGGACAGGGGGGAGAGACCCAGTACTTC. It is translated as CASSGQGGETQYF.

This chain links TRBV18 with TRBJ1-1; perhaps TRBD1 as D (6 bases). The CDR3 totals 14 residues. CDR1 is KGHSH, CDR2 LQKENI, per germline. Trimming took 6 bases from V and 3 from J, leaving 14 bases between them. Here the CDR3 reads CASSPWGLDTEAFF. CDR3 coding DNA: TGTGCCAGCTCCCCTTGGGGGCTGGACACTGAAGCTTTCTTT.

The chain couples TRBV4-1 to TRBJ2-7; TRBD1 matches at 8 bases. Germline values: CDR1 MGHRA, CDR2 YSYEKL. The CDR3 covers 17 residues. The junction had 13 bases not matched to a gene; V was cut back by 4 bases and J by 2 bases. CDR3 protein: CASSLQGTGTGTYEQYF. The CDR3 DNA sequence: TGCGCCAGCAGCCTCCAGGGAACCGGGACAGGTACCTACGAGCAGTACTTC.

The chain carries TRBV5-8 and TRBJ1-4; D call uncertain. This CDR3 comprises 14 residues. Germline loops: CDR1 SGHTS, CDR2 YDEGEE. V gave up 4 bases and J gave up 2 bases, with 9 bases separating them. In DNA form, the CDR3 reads TGTGCCAGCAGCAAAGAGCCTACTAATGAAAAACTGTTTTTT. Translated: CASSKEPTNEKLFF.

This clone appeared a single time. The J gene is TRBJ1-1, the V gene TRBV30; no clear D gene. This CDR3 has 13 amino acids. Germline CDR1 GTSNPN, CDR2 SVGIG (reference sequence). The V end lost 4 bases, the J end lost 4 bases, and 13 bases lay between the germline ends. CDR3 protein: CAWTSGFFTEAFF. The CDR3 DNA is TGTGCCTGGACTTCGGGTTTTTTCACTGAAGCTTTCTTT.

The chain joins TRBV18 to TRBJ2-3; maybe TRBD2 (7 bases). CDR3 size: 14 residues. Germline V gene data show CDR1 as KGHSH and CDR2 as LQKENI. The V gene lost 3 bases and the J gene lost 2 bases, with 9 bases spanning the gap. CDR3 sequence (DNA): TGTGCCAGCTCACCGGCGGGGGCCACAGATACGCAGTATTTT. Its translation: CASSPAGATDTQYF.

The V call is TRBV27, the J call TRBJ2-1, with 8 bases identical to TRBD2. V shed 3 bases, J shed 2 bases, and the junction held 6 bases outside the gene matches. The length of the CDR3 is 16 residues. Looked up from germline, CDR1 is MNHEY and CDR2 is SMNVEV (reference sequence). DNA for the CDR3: TGTGCCAGCAGTTTCATTCTAGCGGGTGCCTACAATGAGCAGTTCTTC. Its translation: CASSFILAGAYNEQFF.

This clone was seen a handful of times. CDR3 sequence reads: CASSGTTSGSYNEQFF. CDR3 nucleotide sequence: TGTGCCAGCAGCGGGACGACTAGCGGTTCCTACAATGAGCAGTTCTTC. The chain employs TRBV5-4 and TRBJ2-1; 9 bases fit TRBD2. V gave up 4 bases and J gave up 1 base; unmatched junction bases: 6. The germline V gene has CDR1 SGHNT and CDR2 YYREEE (reference sequence). This CDR3 comprises 16 residues.

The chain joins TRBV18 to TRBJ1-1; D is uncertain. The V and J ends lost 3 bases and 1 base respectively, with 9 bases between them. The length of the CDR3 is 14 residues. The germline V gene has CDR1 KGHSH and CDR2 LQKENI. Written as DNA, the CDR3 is TGTGCCAGCTCACCCCCCGCGGGGAACACTGAAGCTTTCTTT. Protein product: CASSPPAGNTEAFF.

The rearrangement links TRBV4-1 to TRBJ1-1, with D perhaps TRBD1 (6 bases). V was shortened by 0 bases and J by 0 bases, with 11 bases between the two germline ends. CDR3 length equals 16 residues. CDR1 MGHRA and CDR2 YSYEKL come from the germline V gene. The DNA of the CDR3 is TGCGCCAGCAGCCAAGATCGAACAGGGTTGAACACTGAAGCTTTCTTT. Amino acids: CASSQDRTGLNTEAFF.

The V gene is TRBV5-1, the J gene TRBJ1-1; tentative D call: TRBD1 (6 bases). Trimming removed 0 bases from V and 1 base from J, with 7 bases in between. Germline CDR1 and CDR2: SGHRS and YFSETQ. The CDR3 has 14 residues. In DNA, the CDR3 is TGCGCCAGCAGCTTGGAGACAGGGAACACTGAAGCTTTCTTT. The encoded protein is CASSLETGNTEAFF.